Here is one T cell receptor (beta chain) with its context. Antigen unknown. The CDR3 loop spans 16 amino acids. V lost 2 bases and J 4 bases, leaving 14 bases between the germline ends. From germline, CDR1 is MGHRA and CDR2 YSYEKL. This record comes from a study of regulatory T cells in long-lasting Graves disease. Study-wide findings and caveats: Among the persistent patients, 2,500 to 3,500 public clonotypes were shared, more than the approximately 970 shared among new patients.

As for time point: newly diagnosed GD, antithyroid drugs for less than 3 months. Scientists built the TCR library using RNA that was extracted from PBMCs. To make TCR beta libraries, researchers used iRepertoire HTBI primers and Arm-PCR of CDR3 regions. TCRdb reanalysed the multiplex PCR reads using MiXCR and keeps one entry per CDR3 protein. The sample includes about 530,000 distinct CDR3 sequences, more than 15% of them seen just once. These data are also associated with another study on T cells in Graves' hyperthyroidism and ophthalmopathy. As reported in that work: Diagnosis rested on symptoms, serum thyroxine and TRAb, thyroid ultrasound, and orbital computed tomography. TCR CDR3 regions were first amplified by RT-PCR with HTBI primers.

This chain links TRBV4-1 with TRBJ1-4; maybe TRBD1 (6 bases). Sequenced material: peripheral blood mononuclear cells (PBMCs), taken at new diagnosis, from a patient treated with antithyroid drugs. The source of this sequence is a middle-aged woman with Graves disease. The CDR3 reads CASSQYEGQSNEKLFF. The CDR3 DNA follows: TGCGCCAGCAGCCAATACGAGGGACAAAGTAATGAAAAACTGTTTTTT.